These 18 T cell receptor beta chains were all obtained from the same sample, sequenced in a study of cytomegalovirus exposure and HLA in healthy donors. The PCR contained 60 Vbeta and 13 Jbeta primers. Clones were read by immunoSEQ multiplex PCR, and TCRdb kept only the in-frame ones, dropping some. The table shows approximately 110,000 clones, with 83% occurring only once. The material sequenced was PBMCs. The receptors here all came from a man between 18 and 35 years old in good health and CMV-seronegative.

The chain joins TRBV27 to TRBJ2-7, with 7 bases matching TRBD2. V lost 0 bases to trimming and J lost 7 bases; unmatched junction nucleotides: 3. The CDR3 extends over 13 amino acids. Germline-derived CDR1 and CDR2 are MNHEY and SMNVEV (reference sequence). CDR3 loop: CASSLSNGREQYF. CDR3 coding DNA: TGTGCCAGCAGTTTATCGAACGGGAGGGAGCAGTACTTC.

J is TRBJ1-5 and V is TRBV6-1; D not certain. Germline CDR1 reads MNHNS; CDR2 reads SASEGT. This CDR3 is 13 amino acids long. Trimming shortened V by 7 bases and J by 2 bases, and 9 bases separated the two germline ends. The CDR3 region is CASNSGGNQPQHF. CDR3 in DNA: TGTGCCAGCAACTCAGGCGGCAATCAGCCCCAGCATTTT.

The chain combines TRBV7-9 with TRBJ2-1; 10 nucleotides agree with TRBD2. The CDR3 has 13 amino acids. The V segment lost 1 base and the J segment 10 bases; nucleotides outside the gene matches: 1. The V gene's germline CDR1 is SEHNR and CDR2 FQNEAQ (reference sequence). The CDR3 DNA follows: TGTGCCAGCAGCTTAGAGACTAGCGGGGAGCAGTTCTTC. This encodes CASSLETSGEQFF.

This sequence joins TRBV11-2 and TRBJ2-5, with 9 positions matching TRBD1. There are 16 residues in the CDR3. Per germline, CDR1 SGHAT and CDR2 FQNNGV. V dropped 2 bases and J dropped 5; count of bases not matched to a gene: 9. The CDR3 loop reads CASSLMITGGEETQYF. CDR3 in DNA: TGTGCCAGCAGCTTAATGATCACAGGGGGCGAGGAGACCCAGTACTTC.

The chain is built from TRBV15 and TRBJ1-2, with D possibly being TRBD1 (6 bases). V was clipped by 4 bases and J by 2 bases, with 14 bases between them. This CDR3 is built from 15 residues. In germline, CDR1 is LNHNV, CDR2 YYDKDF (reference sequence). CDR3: CATSKRGQENYGYTF. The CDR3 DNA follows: TGTGCCACCAGCAAGAGGGGACAAGAAAACTATGGCTACACCTTC.

In nucleotides, the CDR3 is TGTGCCAGCTCACCAGAGGCTAGCAATCAGCCCCAGCATTTT. It encodes CASSPEASNQPQHF. The J gene is TRBJ1-5, the V gene TRBV18; the D is unclear. Trimming cost V 2 bases and J 0 bases, with 5 bases left between them. CDR3 length: 14 residues. In germline, CDR1 is KGHSH, CDR2 LQKENI.

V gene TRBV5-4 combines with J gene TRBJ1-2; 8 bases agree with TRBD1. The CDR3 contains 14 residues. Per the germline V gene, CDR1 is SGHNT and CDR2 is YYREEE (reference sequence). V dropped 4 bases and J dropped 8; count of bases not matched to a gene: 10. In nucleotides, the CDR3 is TGTGCCAGCAGCCTGGAGGACAGGGTGGGAGGCTACACCTTC. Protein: CASSLEDRVGGYTF.

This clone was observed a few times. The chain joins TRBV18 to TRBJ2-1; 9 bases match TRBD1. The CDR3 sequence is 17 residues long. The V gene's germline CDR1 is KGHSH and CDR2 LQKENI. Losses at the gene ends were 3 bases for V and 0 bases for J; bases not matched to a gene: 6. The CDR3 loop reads CASSPSGQGGSYNEQFF. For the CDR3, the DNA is TGTGCCAGCTCACCTTCGGGACAGGGAGGCTCCTACAATGAGCAGTTCTTC.

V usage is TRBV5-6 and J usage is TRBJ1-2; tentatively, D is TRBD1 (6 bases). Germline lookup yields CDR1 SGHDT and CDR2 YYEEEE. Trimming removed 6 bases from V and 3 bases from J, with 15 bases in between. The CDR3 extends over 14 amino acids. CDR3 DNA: TGTGCCAGCACCTCCCCGGACAGATACTATGGCTACACCTTC. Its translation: CASTSPDRYYGYTF.

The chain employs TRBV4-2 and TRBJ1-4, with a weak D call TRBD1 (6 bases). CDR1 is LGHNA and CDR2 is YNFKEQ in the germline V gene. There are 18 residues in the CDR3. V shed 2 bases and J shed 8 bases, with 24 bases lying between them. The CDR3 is CASSQTYDRGVREEKLFF. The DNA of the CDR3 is TGTGCCAGCAGCCAAACTTACGATAGGGGGGTGCGGGAGGAAAAACTGTTTTTT.

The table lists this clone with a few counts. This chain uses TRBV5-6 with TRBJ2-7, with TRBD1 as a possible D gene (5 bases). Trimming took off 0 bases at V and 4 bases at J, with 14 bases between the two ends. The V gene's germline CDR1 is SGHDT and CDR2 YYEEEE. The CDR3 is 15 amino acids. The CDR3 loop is CASSLAIQGWYEQYF. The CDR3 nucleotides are TGTGCCAGCAGCTTGGCTATCCAGGGTTGGTACGAGCAGTACTTC.

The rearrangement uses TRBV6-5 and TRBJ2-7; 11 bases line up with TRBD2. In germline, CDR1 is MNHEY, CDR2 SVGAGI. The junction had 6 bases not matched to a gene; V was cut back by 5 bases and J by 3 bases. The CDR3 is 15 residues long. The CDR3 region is CASSILAGEGYEQYF. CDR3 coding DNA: TGTGCCAGCAGTATACTAGCGGGAGAAGGCTACGAGCAGTACTTC.

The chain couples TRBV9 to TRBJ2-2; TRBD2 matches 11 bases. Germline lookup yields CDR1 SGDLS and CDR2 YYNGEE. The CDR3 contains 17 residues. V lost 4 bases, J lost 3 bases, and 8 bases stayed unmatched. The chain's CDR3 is CASSYPPGLADTGELFF. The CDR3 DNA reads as TGTGCCAGCAGCTATCCTCCGGGACTAGCGGACACCGGGGAGCTGTTTTTT.

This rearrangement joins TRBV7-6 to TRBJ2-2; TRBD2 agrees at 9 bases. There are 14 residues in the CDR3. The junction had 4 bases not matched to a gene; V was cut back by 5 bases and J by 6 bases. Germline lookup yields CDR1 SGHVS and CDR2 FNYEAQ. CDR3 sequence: CASSPGTSPGELFF. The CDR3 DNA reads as TGTGCCAGCAGCCCTGGGACTAGCCCCGGGGAGCTGTTTTTT.

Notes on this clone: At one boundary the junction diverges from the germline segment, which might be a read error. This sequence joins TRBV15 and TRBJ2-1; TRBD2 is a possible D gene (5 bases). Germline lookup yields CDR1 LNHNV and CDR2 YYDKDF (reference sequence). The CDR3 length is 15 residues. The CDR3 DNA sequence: TGTGCCACCAGCAGGGACTCCTACTCCCACAATGAGCAGTTCTTC. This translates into CATSRDSYSHNEQFF.

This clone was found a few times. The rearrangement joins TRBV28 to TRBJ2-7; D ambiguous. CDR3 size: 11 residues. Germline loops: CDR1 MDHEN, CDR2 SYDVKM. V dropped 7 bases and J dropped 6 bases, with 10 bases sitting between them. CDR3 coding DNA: TGTGCCAGCACCCGAGGCCGCGAGCAGTACTTC. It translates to CASTRGREQYF.

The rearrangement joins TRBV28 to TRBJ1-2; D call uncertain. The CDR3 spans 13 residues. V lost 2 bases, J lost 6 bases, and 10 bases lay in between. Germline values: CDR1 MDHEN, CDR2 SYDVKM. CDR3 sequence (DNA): TGTGCCAGCAGTTTAGTGTATGACAATGGCTACACCTTC. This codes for CASSLVYDNGYTF.

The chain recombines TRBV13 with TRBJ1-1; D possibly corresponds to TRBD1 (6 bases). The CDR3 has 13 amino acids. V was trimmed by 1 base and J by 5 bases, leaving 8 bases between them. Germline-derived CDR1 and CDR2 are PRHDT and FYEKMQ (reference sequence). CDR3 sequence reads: CASSLVRGTEAFF. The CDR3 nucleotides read TGTGCCAGCAGCTTAGTTAGGGGGACTGAAGCTTTCTTT.